These T cell receptor beta chains were read from a single sample in a study of shared clonotypes between healthy human individuals. Libraries were prepared by immunoSEQ multiplex PCR; TCRdb keeps only in-frame clonotypes and omits some of them. The data contain roughly 770,000 clones, 96% of them singletons. The source material was naive CD8+ T cells sorted from blood. The receptors shown here come from a man younger than 40 in good health. Both conserved end residues are part of each CDR3. The D gene is left open where the match is weak.

d_call,v_call,j_call,cdr3_aa,cdr3_nt
TRBD1,TRBV27,TRBJ1-2,CASAGQGLPNYGYTF,TGTGCCAGCGCCGGACAGGGGCTCCCTAACTATGGCTACACCTTC
TRBD1,TRBV7-9,TRBJ2-7,CASSSTGDNEQYF,TGTGCCAGCAGCTCGACAGGGGATAACGAGCAGTACTTC
NA,TRBV27,TRBJ1-5,CASSFTGFNQPQHF,TGTGCCAGCAGTTTTACGGGATTCAATCAGCCCCAGCATTTT
TRBD2,TRBV2,TRBJ2-1,CASGLAGGASSYNEQFF,TGTGCCAGCGGGCTAGCGGGAGGGGCCAGCTCCTACAATGAGCAGTTCTTC
NA,TRBV7-9,TRBJ2-3,CASSPLPRAVSTDTQYF,TGTGCCAGCAGCCCCCTCCCACGGGCAGTTAGCACAGATACGCAGTATTTT
TRBD2,TRBV28,TRBJ2-2,CASSPGREGNTGELFF,TGTGCCAGCAGCCCGGGGCGGGAGGGGAACACCGGGGAGCTGTTTTTT
NA,TRBV4-1,TRBJ2-3,CASSLTVREGTTDTQYF,TGCGCCAGCAGCCTTACCGTGCGTGAGGGGACCACAGATACGCAGTATTTT
NA,TRBV9,TRBJ2-7,CASSVYEGIGEQYF,TGTGCCAGCAGCGTATACGAGGGGATCGGAGAGCAGTACTTC
TRBD2,TRBV9,TRBJ2-2,CASSQWTSGTSTGELFF,TGTGCCAGCAGCCAATGGACTAGCGGGACGAGCACCGGGGAGCTGTTTTTT
NA,TRBV6-5,TRBJ2-5,CASTFLNKIKETQYF,TGTGCCAGCACTTTCTTGAACAAAATAAAAGAGACCCAGTACTTC
NA,TRBV10-3,TRBJ2-7,CAISESRAGQSYEQYF,TGTGCCATCAGTGAGTCCAGGGCGGGACAGTCCTACGAGCAGTACTTC
NA,TRBV27,TRBJ1-2,CASSRGERARPYTF,TGTGCCAGCAGTCGCGGAGAGCGAGCCCGGCCCTACACCTTC
NA,TRBV15,TRBJ2-7,CATSRVTGSGVAQYF,TGTGCCACCAGCAGAGTGACGGGGTCAGGGGTCGCGCAGTACTTC
TRBD2,TRBV9,TRBJ2-3,CASSVTAGVTDTQYF,TGTGCCAGCAGCGTAACAGCGGGAGTAACAGATACGCAGTATTTT
TRBD1,TRBV5-6,TRBJ2-7,CASSGTGYSLDEQYF,TGTGCCAGCAGTGGGACAGGATATTCTCTAGACGAGCAGTACTTC
NA,TRBV4-3,TRBJ1-5,CASSQDLRGDSNQPQHF,TGCGCCAGCAGCCAAGATTTGAGGGGAGATAGCAATCAGCCCCAGCATTTT
NA,TRBV27,TRBJ2-1,CASSSRDTDNEQFF,TGTGCCAGCAGTTCCCGGGACACGGACAATGAGCAGTTCTTC
TRBD2,TRBV7-9,TRBJ2-7,CASSPSGRAYEQYF,TGTGCCAGCAGTCCTAGCGGGAGGGCCTACGAGCAGTACTTC
NA,TRBV25-1,TRBJ2-1,CASSAPGGPYNEQFF,TGTGCCAGCAGTGCTCCAGGAGGACCCTACAATGAGCAGTTCTTC
TRBD1,TRBV7-9,TRBJ1-4,CASSRIPGQVGAFGKLFF,TGTGCCAGCAGCCGAATCCCGGGACAGGTTGGGGCGTTTGGAAAACTGTTTTTT